This TCR beta chain was recorded in a study of cytomegalovirus exposure and HLA in healthy donors. Findings and limits, study-wide: The study recorded fewer than 200 TCR beta chains that were cytomegalovirus-associated.

The PCR contained 60 Vbeta and 13 Jbeta primers. Libraries were prepared by immunoSEQ multiplex PCR; TCRdb keeps only in-frame clonotypes and omits some of them. The data contain 200,000 to 250,000 clones, under 85% of them seen just once; the ten biggest clones take up about 1.7%. Germline V gene sequence: CDR1 SGHTA, CDR2 FQGNSA. The CDR3 has 16 residues. The V and J ends lost 1 base and 7 bases, in that order; junction bases with no gene match: 6. Points on this clone: Its antigen is still unknown.

The V call is TRBV7-2, the J call TRBJ1-4, with TRBD1 identical over 10 bases. Sequencing was done on a sample of PBMCs. The receptor was isolated from a middle-aged man in good health and CMV-seronegative. The CDR3: CASSLGTGTGVEKLFF. CDR3 DNA sequence: TGTGCCAGCAGCTTAGGCACCGGGACAGGGGTTGAAAAACTGTTTTTT. Variable domain in full (rest from reference TRBV7-2 and TRBJ1-4): GAGVSQSPSNKVTEKGKDVELRCDPISGHTALYWYRQSLGQGLEFLIYFQGNSAPDKSGLPSDRFSAERTGGSVSTLTIQRTQQEDSAVYLCASSLGTGTGVEKLFFGSGTQLSVL.